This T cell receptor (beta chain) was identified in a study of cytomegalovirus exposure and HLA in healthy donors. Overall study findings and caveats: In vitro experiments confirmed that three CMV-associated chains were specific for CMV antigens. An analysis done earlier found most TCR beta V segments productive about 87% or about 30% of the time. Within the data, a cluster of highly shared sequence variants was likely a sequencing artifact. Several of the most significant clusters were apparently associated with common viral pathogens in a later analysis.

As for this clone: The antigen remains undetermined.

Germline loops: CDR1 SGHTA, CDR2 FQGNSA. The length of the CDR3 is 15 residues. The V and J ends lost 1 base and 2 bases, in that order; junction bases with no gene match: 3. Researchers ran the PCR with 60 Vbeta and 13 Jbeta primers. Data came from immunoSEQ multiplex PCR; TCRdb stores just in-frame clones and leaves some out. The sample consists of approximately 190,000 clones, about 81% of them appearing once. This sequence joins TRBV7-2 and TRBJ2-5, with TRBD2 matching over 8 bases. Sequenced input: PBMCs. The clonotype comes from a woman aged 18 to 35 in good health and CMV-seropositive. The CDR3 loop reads CASSLGLASQETQYF. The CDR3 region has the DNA TGTGCCAGCAGCTTAGGACTAGCGTCGCAAGAGACCCAGTACTTC.